This T cell receptor beta chain was profiled in a study of blood T cell repertoires in COVID-19. In the study overall: Sites across the United States, Italy and Spain contributed samples from acute and convalescent COVID-19. In each case, the material was cDNA or gDNA derived from T cells, B-cell-depleted T cells, or PBMCs.

Per the original data handling: Estimation of nucleated cell counts was performed using reference gene primer amplification. Clones were sequenced by immunoSEQ multiplex PCR, and TCRdb holds only the in-frame ones, with some missing. V and J calls plus clone size are reproduced from that table; the DNA served to infer D and trimming. The repertoire includes approximately 260,000 clones, around 85% of them detected once, and approximately 4% sits in the top ten. The CDR3 consists of 15 residues. Trimming cost V 6 bases and J 3 bases, with 18 bases left between them. Germline CDR1 reads MNHEY; CDR2 reads SMNVEV (reference sequence).

The sequence derives from a woman in her thirties or forties with active or convalescent COVID-19. The sample consisted of peripheral blood. The chain is built from TRBV27 and TRBJ2-7; tentatively, D is TRBD1 (5 bases). CDR3 sequence (DNA): TGTGCCAGCAGGCCCCTTGGGGCAGGAAACTACGAGCAGTACTTC. As protein: CASRPLGAGNYEQYF.